This T cell receptor beta chain is from a study of cytomegalovirus exposure and HLA in healthy donors. There are a few counts of this clone. In the same sample, other DNA sequences code for this CDR3. Primers for the PCR totalled 60 Vbeta and 13 Jbeta. Sequencing used immunoSEQ multiplex PCR; TCRdb keeps in-frame clones, though not all of them. The sample has around 130,000 clones, over 70% seen once. The sample consisted of PBMCs. This clonotype was obtained from a woman in her forties in good health and CMV-seronegative.

DNA for the CDR3: TGTGCCAGCAGTCCACTTAGCAATCAGCCCCAGCATTTT. Amino acid sequence: CASSPLSNQPQHF. The chain recombines TRBV27 with TRBJ1-5, with D hard to call. The CDR3 is 13 amino acids. V was pared by 5 bases and J by 0 bases, with 5 bases between. Germline-derived CDR1 and CDR2 are MNHEY and SMNVEV (reference sequence).